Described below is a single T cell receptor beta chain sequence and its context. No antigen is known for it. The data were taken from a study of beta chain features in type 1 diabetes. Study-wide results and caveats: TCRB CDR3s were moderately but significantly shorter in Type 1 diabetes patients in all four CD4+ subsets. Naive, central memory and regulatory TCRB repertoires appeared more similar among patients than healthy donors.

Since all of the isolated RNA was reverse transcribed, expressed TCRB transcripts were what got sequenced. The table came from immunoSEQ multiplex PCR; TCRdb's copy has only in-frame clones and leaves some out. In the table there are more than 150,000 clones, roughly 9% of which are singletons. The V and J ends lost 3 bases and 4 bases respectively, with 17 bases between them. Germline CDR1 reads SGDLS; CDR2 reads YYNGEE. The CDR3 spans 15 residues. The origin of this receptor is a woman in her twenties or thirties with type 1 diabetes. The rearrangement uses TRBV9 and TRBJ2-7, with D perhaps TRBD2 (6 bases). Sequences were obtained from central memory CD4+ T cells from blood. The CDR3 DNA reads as TGTGCCAGCAGCGGCTCGGCTAGCGCCTTGTACGAGCAGTACTTC. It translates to CASSGSASALYEQYF. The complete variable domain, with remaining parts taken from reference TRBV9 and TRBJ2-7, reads DSGVTQTPKHLITATGQRVTLRCSPRSGDLSVYWYQQSLDQGLQFLIQYYNGEERAKGNILERFSAQQFPDLHSELNLSSLELGDSALYFCASSGSASALYEQYFGPGTRLTVT.